The following is a T cell receptor (beta chain) sequence with its context. The antigen remains undetermined. The table came from immunoSEQ multiplex PCR; TCRdb's copy has only in-frame clones and leaves some out. The sample comprises fewer than 25,000 clones, over 75% of which are singletons, and 5.5% to 6.5% rests with the top ten. This sample is drawn from a study of T cells in localized non-small cell lung cancer. Study findings and constraints: Adjacent uninvolved lung had the highest clonality, suggesting focused antigen responses. Appearing in adjacent lung were a median about 57 of the top 100 tumor clones. Sequencing, confined to only one tumor region, leaves heterogeneity possible. Blood T cell density predicted longer survival; adjacent-lung clonality, shorter.

V shed 3 bases, J shed 5 bases, and the junction held 5 bases outside the gene matches. Per the germline V gene, CDR1 is LNHDA and CDR2 is SQIVND (reference sequence). The CDR3 runs to 15 residues. This chain joins TRBV19 and TRBJ1-4; the match to TRBD1 covers 8 bases. The sequence derives from a man between 35 and 75 years old with stage II lung adenocarcinoma. Sequencing was performed on PBMCs, taken before any cancer treatment. DNA for the CDR3: TGTGCCAGTAGTATTCGCGGGACAGGAAATGAAAAACTGTTTTTT. Protein sequence: CASSIRGTGNEKLFF.